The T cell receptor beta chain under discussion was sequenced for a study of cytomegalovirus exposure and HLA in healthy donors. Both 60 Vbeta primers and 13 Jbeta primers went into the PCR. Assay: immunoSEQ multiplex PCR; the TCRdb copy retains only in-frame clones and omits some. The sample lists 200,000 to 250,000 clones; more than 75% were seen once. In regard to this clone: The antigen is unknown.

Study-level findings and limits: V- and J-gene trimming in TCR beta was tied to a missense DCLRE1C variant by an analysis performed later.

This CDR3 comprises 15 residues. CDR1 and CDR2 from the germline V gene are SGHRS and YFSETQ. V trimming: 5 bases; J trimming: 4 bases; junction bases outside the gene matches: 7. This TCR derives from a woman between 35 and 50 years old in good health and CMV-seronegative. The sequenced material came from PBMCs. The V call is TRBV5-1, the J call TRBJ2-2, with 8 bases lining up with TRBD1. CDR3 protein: CASRATGGATGELFF. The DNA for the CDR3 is TGCGCCAGCAGGGCAACAGGGGGAGCCACCGGGGAGCTGTTTTTT. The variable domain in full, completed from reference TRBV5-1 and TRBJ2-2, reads KAGVTQTPRYLIKTRGQQVTLSCSPISGHRSVSWYQQTPGQGLQFLFEYFSETQRNKGNFPGRFSGRQFSNSRSEMNVSTLELGDSALYLCASRATGGATGELFFGEGSRLTVL.